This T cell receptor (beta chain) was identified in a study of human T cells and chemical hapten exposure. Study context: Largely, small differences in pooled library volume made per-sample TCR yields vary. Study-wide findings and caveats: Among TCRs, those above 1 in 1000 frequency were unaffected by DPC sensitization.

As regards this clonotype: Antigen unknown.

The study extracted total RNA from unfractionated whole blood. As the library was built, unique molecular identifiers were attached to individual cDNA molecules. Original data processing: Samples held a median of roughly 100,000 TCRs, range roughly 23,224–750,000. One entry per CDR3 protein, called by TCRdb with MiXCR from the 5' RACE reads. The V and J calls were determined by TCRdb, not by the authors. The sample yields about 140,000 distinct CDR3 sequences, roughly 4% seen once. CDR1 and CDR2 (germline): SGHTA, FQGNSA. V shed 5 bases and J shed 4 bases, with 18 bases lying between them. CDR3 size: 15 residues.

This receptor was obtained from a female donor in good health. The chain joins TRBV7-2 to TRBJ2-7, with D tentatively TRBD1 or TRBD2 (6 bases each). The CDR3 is CASSPPGGTRYEQYF. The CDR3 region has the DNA TGTGCCAGCAGCCCCCCCGGGGGCACTAGATACGAGCAGTACTTC. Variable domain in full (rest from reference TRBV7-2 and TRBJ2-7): GAGVSQSPSNKVTEKGKDVELRCDPISGHTALYWYRQSLGQGLEFLIYFQGNSAPDKSGLPSDRFSAERTGGSVSTLTIQRTQQEDSAVYLCASSPPGGTRYEQYFGPGTRLTVT.